This T cell receptor (beta chain) was captured by sequencing in a study of blood T cell repertoires in COVID-19. The CDR3 runs 17 residues. J lost 2 bases, V lost 6 bases, and 13 bases had no gene match. Per the germline V gene, CDR1 is MDHEN and CDR2 is SYDVKM. Original processing notes: Using reference gene primer amplification, nucleated cell counts were estimated. Clones were sequenced by immunoSEQ multiplex PCR, and TCRdb holds only the in-frame ones, with some missing. Clonal size and the V and J genes are those of that table, whereas D and trimming came from the DNA. The sample yields 250,000 to 350,000 clones, about 83% seen once. The study drew participants aged about 18 to 89 years from about two dozen US areas. Clinical history as reported by participants underpinned cohort assignment. Each recovered donor of Cohort 3 presented with two negative PCRs, clearance, or symptom resolution.

This sequence was found in a woman aged 40 to 50 who had recovered from COVID-19. The sequenced material came from PBMCs or T cells enriched from blood (not recorded which). This chain uses TRBV28 with TRBJ2-3; 8 bases are a match to TRBD2. This chain's CDR3 is CASSPAGGREDTDTQYF. In DNA form, the CDR3 reads TGTGCCAGCAGCCCGGCGGGTGGGCGGGAGGACACAGATACGCAGTATTTT.